This T cell receptor (beta chain) was found in a study of shared T cell receptors in the human thymus. Germline assignment: CDR1 MDHEN and CDR2 SYDVKM. This CDR3 spans 16 amino acids. Trimming left V 3 bases short and J 2 bases short, with 17 bases between. The table came from immunoSEQ multiplex PCR; TCRdb's copy has only in-frame clones and leaves some out. The top ten clones hold around 0.019% of a sample with some 400,000 clones, 95% of them seen once. This receptor was obtained from a human donor. The source material was thymocytes. V is TRBV28 and J is TRBJ2-7; D may correspond to TRBD1 or TRBD2 (5 bases each). The CDR3 loop reads CASSFFKGSWTYEQYF. In DNA form, the CDR3 reads TGTGCCAGCAGTTTTTTCAAGGGGAGTTGGACCTACGAGCAGTACTTC.